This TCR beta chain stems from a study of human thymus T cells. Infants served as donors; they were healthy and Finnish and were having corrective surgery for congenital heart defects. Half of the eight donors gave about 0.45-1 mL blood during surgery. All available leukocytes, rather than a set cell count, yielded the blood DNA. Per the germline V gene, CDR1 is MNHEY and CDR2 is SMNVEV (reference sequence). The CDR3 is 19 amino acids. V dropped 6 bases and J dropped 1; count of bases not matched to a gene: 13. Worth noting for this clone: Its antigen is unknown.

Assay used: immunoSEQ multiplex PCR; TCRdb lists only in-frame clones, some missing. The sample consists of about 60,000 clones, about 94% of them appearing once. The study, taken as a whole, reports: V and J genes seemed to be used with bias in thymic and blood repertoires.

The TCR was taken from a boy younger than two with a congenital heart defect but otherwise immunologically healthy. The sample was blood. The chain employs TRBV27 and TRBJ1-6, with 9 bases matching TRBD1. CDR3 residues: CASRFLTGGFGSYNSPLHF. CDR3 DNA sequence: TGTGCCAGCAGGTTCTTGACAGGGGGGTTTGGGTCCTATAATTCACCCCTCCACTTT.